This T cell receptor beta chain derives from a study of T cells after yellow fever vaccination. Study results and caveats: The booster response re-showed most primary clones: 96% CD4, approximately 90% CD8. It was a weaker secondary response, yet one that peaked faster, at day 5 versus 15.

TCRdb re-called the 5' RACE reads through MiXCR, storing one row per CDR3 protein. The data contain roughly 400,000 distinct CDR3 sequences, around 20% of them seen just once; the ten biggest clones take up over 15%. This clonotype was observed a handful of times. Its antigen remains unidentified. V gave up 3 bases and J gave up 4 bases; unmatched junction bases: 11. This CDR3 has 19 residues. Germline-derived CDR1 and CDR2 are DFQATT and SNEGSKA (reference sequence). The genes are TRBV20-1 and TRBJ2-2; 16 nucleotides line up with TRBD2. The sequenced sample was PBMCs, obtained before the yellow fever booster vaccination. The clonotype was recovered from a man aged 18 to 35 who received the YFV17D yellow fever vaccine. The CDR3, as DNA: TGCAGTGCTAGTACCCCGGGACTAGCGGGGGGGCCAGGCACCGGGGAGCTGTTTTTT. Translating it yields CSASTPGLAGGPGTGELFF.